The 21 T cell receptor beta chains below come from one sample, sequenced in a study of shared clonotypes between healthy human individuals. Here immunoSEQ multiplex PCR was the method, and the copy in TCRdb shows in-frame clones only, minus some. This table has more than 850,000 clones, 75% to 80% appearing once. Sequencing was carried out using memory CD4+ T cells from PBMCs. Subset here: CD45RA-negative fraction. The receptors here all came from a man younger than 30 in good health. Some clones in this sample may be carry-over from other donors' samples.

CDR3 loop: CASSLGGAGYNEQFF. In DNA, the CDR3 is TGTGCCAGCAGCTTAGGGGGGGCAGGTTACAATGAGCAGTTCTTC. The genes are TRBV11-2 and TRBJ2-1; D tentatively reads TRBD1 or TRBD2 (6 bases each). Germline V CDR1 and CDR2: SGHAT, FQNNGV. V was pared by 1 base and J by 4 bases, with 11 bases between. There are 15 residues in the CDR3.

The chain joins TRBV28 to TRBJ2-2; 7 bases are shared with TRBD2. The CDR3 extends over 16 amino acids. J lost 1 base, V lost 9 bases, and 11 bases had no gene match. The germline V gene has CDR1 MDHEN and CDR2 SYDVKM. The CDR3 DNA reads TGTGCCAGTTCCCTGGGGGGAGGGGTGAACACCGGGGAGCTGTTTTTT. Translated, it gives CASSLGGGVNTGELFF.

The chain uses TRBV7-9 and TRBJ1-3; D is perhaps TRBD1 (6 bases). The V and J ends lost 5 bases and 1 base respectively, with 15 bases between them. The length of the CDR3 is 16 residues. CDR1 SEHNR and CDR2 FQNEAQ come from the germline V gene (reference sequence). The CDR3 region is CASSPGRGPSGNTIYF. CDR3 in DNA: TGTGCCAGCAGCCCCGGCAGGGGCCCTTCTGGAAACACCATATATTTT.

The genes are TRBV6-7 and TRBJ1-2, with 9 bases fitting TRBD1. TRBV6-7 has ORF status, its function being uncertain. With 5 bases clipped from V and 6 bases from J, the junction kept 4 bases outside the gene matches. The CDR3 spans 13 residues. Here the CDR3 DNA reads TGTGCCAGCAGTCGGACAGGGGAGAATGGCTACACCTTC. This translates into CASSRTGENGYTF.

V and J are TRBV7-2 and TRBJ2-7; 12 nucleotides agree with TRBD2. J lost 6 bases, V lost 1 base, and 4 bases had no gene match. The CDR3 covers 15 residues. The germline V gene encodes CDR1 SGHTA and CDR2 FQGNSA. CDR3 bases: TGTGCCAGCAGCTTAGGACTAGCGGGAGTAACCGAGCAGTACTTC. It yields the protein CASSLGLAGVTEQYF.

This clone occurred many times. Other DNA sequences in the sample encode the same CDR3. The V call is TRBV28, the J call TRBJ1-2; D gene ambiguous. This CDR3 is 13 amino acids long. The germline gives CDR1 MDHEN, CDR2 SYDVKM. V was cut by 4 bases and J by 2 bases, with 8 bases left in between. The CDR3 DNA reads as TGTGCCAGCAGTTCCACGGAGAACTATGGCTACACCTTC. Encoded protein: CASSSTENYGYTF.

The CDR3 protein is CASSLQGGREKLFF. Written as DNA, the CDR3 is TGCGCCAGCAGCTTGCAAGGAGGTCGGGAAAAACTGTTTTTT. This chain connects TRBV5-1 to TRBJ1-4; no clear D gene. V lost 1 base and J lost 8, with 12 bases in between. Germline V gene data show CDR1 as SGHRS and CDR2 as YFSETQ. The length of the CDR3 is 14 residues.

This chain joins TRBV13 and TRBJ2-5; D is uncertain. The CDR3 length is 15 residues. The V gene's germline CDR1 is PRHDT and CDR2 FYEKMQ (reference sequence). The V end was cut by 4 bases, the J end by 2 bases, with 14 bases between. CDR3 sequence: CASSWSGSPQETQYF. CDR3 coding DNA: TGTGCCAGCAGCTGGTCCGGAAGTCCACAAGAGACCCAGTACTTC.

The chain carries TRBV7-2 and TRBJ2-1, with 7 bases lining up with TRBD1. Trimming removed 5 bases from V and 5 bases from J; junction bases left unmatched: 3. Germline V CDR1 and CDR2: SGHTA, FQGNSA. The CDR3 covers 13 residues. CDR3 coding DNA: TGTGCCAGCAGCCGTGGGACAGACAATGAGCAGTTCTTC. Its translation is CASSRGTDNEQFF. Complete variable domain (other parts from reference TRBV7-2 and TRBJ2-1): GAGVSQSPSNKVTEKGKDVELRCDPISGHTALYWYRQSLGQGLEFLIYFQGNSAPDKSGLPSDRFSAERTGGSVSTLTIQRTQQEDSAVYLCASSRGTDNEQFFGPGTRLTVL.

The genes are TRBV7-9 and TRBJ2-3; D is unresolved. CDR1 is SEHNR and CDR2 is FQNEAQ in the germline V gene (reference sequence). The CDR3 is 14 residues long. Deletions cut 1 base from V and 4 bases from J, with 9 bases between. This chain's CDR3 is CASSLGLGPDTQYF. CDR3 DNA sequence: TGTGCCAGCAGCTTAGGGCTAGGTCCAGATACGCAGTATTTT.

The CDR3 coding sequence is TGTGCCAGCAGATCGGAGACCCAGTACTTC. Translated, it gives CASRSETQYF. This chain connects TRBV28 to TRBJ2-5; D uncertain. This CDR3 comprises 10 residues. CDR1 is MDHEN, CDR2 SYDVKM, per germline. Trimming shortened V by 6 bases and J by 5 bases, and 4 bases separated the two germline ends.

The chain joins TRBV4-1 to TRBJ2-7; 10 nucleotides match TRBD2. J gave up 5 bases and V 1 base, and 11 bases lay outside the gene matches. Germline V CDR1 and CDR2: MGHRA, YSYEKL. The CDR3 contains 17 residues. The CDR3 nucleotides are TGCGCCAGCAGCCAAGGTCTCCTAGCGGGAGTATTGAACGAGCAGTACTTC. Translated: CASSQGLLAGVLNEQYF.

This rearrangement joins TRBV10-3 to TRBJ2-5, with 9 bases matching TRBD1. The CDR3 is 12 residues long. The V and J ends lost 8 bases and 10 bases, in that order; junction bases with no gene match: 8. From germline, CDR1 is ENHRY and CDR2 SYGVKD. The CDR3 sequence is CAIRQGGLDQYF. For the CDR3, the DNA is TGTGCCATCCGACAGGGGGGATTGGACCAGTACTTC.

The chain has TRBV30 and TRBJ2-2; D gene uncertain. Between the trimmed V and J ends, which lost 3 bases and 5 bases, there was a span of 13 bases. The CDR3 consists of 14 residues. Germline CDR1 reads GTSNPN; CDR2 reads SVGIG (reference sequence). This chain's CDR3 is CAWSLEMGTGELFF. CDR3 nucleotides: TGTGCCTGGAGCCTGGAGATGGGAACCGGGGAGCTGTTTTTT.

J is TRBJ2-3 and V is TRBV6-7, with a tentative D call TRBD2 (5 bases). Being an ORF, TRBV6-7 has a function that is uncertain. Between the trimmed V and J ends, which lost 1 base and 4 bases, there was a span of 27 bases. The CDR3 has 20 amino acids. CDR3 coding DNA: TGTGCCAGCAGTTACTGGAGTCGGATAGGAGGCATTGGGTGTGCAGATACGCAGTATTTT. Amino acid sequence: CASSYWSRIGGIGCADTQYF.

The chain is built from TRBV5-6 and TRBJ2-7; the D call may be TRBD1 or TRBD2 (5 bases each). V lost 4 bases to trimming and J lost 7 bases, with 18 bases between them. Germline V CDR1 and CDR2: SGHDT, YYEEEE. The CDR3 covers 14 residues. The CDR3 bases are TGTGCCAGCAGCCGAAAGGGGTCGGGGAGTGAGCAGTACTTC. Translation: CASSRKGSGSEQYF. Full variable domain (missing parts from reference TRBV5-6 and TRBJ2-7): DAGVTQSPTHLIKTRGQQVTLRCSPKSGHDTVSWYQQALGQGPQFIFQYYEEEERQRGNFPDRFSGHQFPNYSSELNVNALLLGDSALYLCASSRKGSGSEQYFGPGTRLTVT.

This clone was observed many times. This chain joins TRBV28 and TRBJ1-2, with D tentatively TRBD1 (5 bases). This CDR3 comprises 12 residues. Germline-derived CDR1 and CDR2 are MDHEN and SYDVKM. Trimming cost V 3 bases and J 7 bases, with 9 bases left between them. The CDR3 sequence: CASSLAGFGYTF. CDR3 sequence (DNA): TGTGCCAGCAGTTTGGCAGGGTTTGGCTACACCTTC.

This clone was counted between two and nine times. This rearrangement joins TRBV2 to TRBJ2-1, with 10 bases aligning to TRBD1. The CDR3 is 14 residues long. With 6 bases clipped from V and 9 bases from J, the junction kept 8 bases outside the gene matches. The germline V gene has CDR1 SNHLY and CDR2 FYNNEI. CDR3 DNA: TGTGCCAGCAGCGCCGGGACAGGGGAGGGTGAGCAGTTCTTC. Protein product: CASSAGTGEGEQFF.

The chain combines TRBV5-6 with TRBJ1-1, with D maybe TRBD1 (6 bases). Trimming cost V 4 bases and J 1 base, with 23 bases left between them. The germline V gene has CDR1 SGHDT and CDR2 YYEEEE. This CDR3 spans 18 amino acids. The chain's CDR3 is CASSQTRGGGRGNTEAFF. CDR3 nucleotides: TGTGCCAGCAGCCAAACGAGGGGAGGGGGAAGGGGGAACACTGAAGCTTTCTTT.

The V call is TRBV18, the J call TRBJ2-5; 8 bases line up with TRBD1. CDR1 is KGHSH and CDR2 is LQKENI in the germline V gene. CDR3 length: 16 residues. The junction had 11 bases not matched to a gene; V was cut back by 4 bases and J by 4 bases. This CDR3 reads CASSLQGARWTETQYF. CDR3 sequence (DNA): TGTGCCAGCTCACTGCAGGGGGCGCGTTGGACAGAGACCCAGTACTTC.

V is TRBV19 and J is TRBJ1-5; D gene uncertain. The length of the CDR3 is 14 residues. CDR1 and CDR2 (germline): LNHDA, SQIVND (reference sequence). Between the trimmed V and J ends, which lost 3 bases and 7 bases, there was a span of 13 bases. The CDR3 sequence: CASSIRPGGQPQHF. As DNA, the CDR3 is TGTGCCAGTAGTATTCGCCCGGGAGGCCAGCCCCAGCATTTT.